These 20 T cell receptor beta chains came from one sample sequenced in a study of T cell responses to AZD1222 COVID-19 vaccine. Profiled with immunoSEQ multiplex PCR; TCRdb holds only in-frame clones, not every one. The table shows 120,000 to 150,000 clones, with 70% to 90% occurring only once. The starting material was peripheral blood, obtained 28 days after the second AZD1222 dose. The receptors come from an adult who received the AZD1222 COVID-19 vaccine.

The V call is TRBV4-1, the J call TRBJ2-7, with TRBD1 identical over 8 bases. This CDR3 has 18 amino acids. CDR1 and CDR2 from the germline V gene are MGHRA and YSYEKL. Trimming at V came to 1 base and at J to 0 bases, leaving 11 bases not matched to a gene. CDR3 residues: CASSQATLWDRSSYEQYF. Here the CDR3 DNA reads TGCGCCAGCAGCCAAGCCACTCTTTGGGACAGGTCCTCCTACGAGCAGTACTTC.

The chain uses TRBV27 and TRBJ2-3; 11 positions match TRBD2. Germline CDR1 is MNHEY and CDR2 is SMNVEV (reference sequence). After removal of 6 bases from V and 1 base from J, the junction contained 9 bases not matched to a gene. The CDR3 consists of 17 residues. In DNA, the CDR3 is TGTGCCAGCAGACTGATAGCGGGAGGGGCGGGCACAGATACGCAGTATTTT. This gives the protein CASRLIAGGAGTDTQYF.

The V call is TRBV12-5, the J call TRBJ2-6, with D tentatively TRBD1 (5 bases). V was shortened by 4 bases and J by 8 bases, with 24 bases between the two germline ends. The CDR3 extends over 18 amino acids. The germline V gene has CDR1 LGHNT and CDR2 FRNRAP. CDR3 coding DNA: TGTGCTAGTGGTTACAGGAATCCCTCTCCTTTGCGGACCAACGTCCTGACTTTC. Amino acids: CASGYRNPSPLRTNVLTF.

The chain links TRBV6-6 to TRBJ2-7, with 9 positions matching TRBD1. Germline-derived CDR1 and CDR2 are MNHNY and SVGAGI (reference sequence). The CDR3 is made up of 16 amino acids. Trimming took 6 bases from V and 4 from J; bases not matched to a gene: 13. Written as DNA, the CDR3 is TGTGCCAGCAGCCCGGGACAGGGTATTTCCCCTTACGAGCAGTACTTC. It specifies CASSPGQGISPYEQYF.

CDR3 nucleotides: TGTGCCAGCAGCAAAGGGACTCGCGGGGCCTACGAGCAGTACTTC. This gives the protein CASSKGTRGAYEQYF. The V call is TRBV21-1, the J call TRBJ2-7; the table's TRBD2 call for D was not verified on the DNA. TRBV21-1 is a pseudogene segment. The CDR3 loop spans 15 amino acids.

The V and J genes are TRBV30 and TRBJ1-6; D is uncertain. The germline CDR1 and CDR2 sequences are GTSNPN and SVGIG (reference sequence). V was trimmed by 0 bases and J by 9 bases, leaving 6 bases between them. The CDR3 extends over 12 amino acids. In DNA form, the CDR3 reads TGTGCCTGGAGTGTCCAGAGTTCACCCCTCCACTTT. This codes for CAWSVQSSPLHF. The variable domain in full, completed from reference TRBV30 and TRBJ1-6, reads SQTIHQWPATLVQPVGSPLSLECTVEGTSNPNLYWYRQAAGRGLQLLFYSVGIGQISSEVPQNLSASRPQDRQFILSSKKLLLSDSGFYLCAWSVQSSPLHFGNGTRLTVT.

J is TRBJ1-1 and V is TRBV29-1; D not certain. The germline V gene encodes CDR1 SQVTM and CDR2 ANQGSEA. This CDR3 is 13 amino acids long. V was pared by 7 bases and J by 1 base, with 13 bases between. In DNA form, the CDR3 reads TGCAGCGGCGGGGTCCCCGCGAACACTGAAGCTTTCTTT. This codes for CSGGVPANTEAFF.

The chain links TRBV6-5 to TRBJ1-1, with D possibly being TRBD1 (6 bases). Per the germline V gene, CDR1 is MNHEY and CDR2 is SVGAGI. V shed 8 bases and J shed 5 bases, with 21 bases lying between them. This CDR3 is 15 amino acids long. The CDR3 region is CASAVRGALVTEAFF. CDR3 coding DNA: TGTGCCAGCGCCGTCCGGGGGGCGCTTGTTACTGAAGCTTTCTTT.

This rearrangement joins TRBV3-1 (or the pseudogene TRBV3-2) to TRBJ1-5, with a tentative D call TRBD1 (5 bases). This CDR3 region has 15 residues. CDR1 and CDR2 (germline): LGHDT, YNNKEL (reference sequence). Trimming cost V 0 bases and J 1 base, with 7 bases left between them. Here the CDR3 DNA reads TGTGCCAGCAGCCAAGAGTGGGGGAGCAATCAGCCCCAGCATTTT. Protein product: CASSQEWGSNQPQHF.

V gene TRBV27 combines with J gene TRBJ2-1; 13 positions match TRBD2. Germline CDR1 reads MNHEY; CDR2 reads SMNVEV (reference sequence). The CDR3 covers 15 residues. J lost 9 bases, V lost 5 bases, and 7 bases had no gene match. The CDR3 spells CASSRGLAGDPEQFF. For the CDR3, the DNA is TGTGCCAGCAGTCGCGGACTAGCGGGAGACCCTGAGCAGTTCTTC.

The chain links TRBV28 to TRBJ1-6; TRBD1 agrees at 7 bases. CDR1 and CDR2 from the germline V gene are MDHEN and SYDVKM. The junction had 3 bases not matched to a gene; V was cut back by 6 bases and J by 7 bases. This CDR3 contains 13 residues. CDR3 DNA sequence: TGTGCCAGCAGGACACAGGGGAATTCACCCCTCCACTTT. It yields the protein CASRTQGNSPLHF.

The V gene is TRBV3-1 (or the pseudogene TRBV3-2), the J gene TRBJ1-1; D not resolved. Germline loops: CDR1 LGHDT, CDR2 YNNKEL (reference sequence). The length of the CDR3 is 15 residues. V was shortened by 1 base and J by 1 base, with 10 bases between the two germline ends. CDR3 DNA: TGTGCCAGCAGCCAAGCTTTGGCAGGGAACACTGAAGCTTTCTTT. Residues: CASSQALAGNTEAFF.

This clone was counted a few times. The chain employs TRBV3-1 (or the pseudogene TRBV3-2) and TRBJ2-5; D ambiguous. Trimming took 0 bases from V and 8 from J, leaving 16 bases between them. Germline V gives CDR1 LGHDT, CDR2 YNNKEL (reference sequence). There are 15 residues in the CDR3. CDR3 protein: CASSQDLGSARTQYF. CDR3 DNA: TGTGCCAGCAGCCAAGATCTGGGCAGTGCAAGAACCCAGTACTTC.

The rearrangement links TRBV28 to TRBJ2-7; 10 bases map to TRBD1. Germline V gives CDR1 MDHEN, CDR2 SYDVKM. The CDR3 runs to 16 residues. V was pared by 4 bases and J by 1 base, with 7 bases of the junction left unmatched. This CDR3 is CASSSTGGKVSYEQYF. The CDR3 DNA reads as TGTGCCAGCAGTTCGACAGGGGGCAAAGTATCCTACGAGCAGTACTTC.

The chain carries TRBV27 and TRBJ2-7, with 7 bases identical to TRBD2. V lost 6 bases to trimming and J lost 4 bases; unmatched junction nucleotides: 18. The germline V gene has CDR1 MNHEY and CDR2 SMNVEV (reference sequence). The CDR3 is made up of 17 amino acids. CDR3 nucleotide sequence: TGTGCCAGCAGCTCGGGCTGGGGGGGGTTAGGTTCATACGAGCAGTACTTC. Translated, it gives CASSSGWGGLGSYEQYF.

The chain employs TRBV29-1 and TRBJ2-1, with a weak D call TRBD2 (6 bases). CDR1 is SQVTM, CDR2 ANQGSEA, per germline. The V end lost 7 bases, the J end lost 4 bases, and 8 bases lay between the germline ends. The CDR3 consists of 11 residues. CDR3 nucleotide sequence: TGCAGCGGGGAGGAGTACAATGAGCAGTTCTTC. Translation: CSGEEYNEQFF.

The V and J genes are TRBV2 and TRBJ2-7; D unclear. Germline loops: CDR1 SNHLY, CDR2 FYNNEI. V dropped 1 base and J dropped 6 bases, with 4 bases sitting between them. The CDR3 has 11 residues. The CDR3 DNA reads TGTGCCAGCAGTGAAGTCTCCGAGCAGTACTTC. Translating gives CASSEVSEQYF.

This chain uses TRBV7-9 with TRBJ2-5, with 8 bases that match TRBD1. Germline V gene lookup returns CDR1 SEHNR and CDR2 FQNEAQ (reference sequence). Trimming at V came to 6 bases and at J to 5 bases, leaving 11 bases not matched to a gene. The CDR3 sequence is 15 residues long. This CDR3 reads CASSIPTGAGETQYF. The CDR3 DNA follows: TGTGCCAGCAGTATCCCGACAGGGGCGGGGGAGACCCAGTACTTC.

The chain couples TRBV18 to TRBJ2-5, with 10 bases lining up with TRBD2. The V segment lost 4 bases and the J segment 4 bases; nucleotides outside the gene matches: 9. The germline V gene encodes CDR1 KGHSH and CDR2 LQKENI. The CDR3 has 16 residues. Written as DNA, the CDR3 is TGTGCCAGCTCACGATCAGCGGGGGGGTTTGGAGAGACCCAGTACTTC. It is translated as CASSRSAGGFGETQYF.

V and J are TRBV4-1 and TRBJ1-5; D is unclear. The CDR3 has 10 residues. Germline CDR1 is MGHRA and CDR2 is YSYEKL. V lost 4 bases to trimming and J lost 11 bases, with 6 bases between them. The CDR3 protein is CASSPKSQHF. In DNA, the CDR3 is TGCGCCAGCAGCCCAAAGTCCCAGCATTTT.